The 27 T cell receptor beta chains below come from one sample, sequenced in a study of cytomegalovirus exposure and HLA in healthy donors. It was with 60 Vbeta and 13 Jbeta primers that the PCR ran. Profiling relied on immunoSEQ multiplex PCR, and the TCRdb table lists in-frame clones only, not all of them. The data show fewer than 150,000 clones, over 65% seen once. Specimen: PBMCs. Receptors originate from a woman aged 40 to 50 in good health and CMV-seropositive.

The rearrangement links TRBV29-1 to TRBJ2-7; 10 nucleotides line up with TRBD2. Looked up from germline, CDR1 is SQVTM and CDR2 is ANQGSEA. V gave up 0 bases and J gave up 7 bases; unmatched junction bases: 9. This CDR3 contains 15 residues. The CDR3 DNA is TGCAGCGTTGAAGATTGGACTAGCGGTCGTAGGGAGCAGTACTTC. Translating gives CSVEDWTSGRREQYF.

V is TRBV5-1 and J is TRBJ1-1; D possibly corresponds to TRBD1 (5 bases). V was clipped by 2 bases and J by 1 base, with 24 bases between them. Germline CDR1 reads SGHRS; CDR2 reads YFSETQ. CDR3 length: 19 residues. This CDR3 is CASSFDGGIGHLPNTEAFF. The CDR3 DNA reads as TGCGCCAGCAGCTTTGATGGGGGGATCGGACACCTACCGAACACTGAAGCTTTCTTT.

The chain joins TRBV5-1 to TRBJ2-1, with D perhaps matching TRBD2 (6 bases). Trimming removed 3 bases from V and 2 bases from J, with 9 bases in between. Germline V CDR1 and CDR2: SGHRS, YFSETQ. The CDR3 contains 14 residues. CDR3 loop: CASSWGEAYNEQFF. CDR3 DNA: TGCGCCAGCAGCTGGGGGGAGGCCTACAATGAGCAGTTCTTC.

The chain combines TRBV9 with TRBJ1-1, with 9 bases fitting TRBD1. Germline trimming cut 3 bases from V and 1 base from J; bases unmatched to any gene: 4. The CDR3 is 15 amino acids. In germline, CDR1 is SGDLS, CDR2 YYNGEE. The CDR3 loop is CASSGHRGQNTEAFF. CDR3 nucleotide sequence: TGTGCCAGCAGCGGTCACAGGGGGCAGAACACTGAAGCTTTCTTT.

The chain has TRBV6-1 and TRBJ2-7; 7 bases line up with TRBD1. Germline lookup yields CDR1 MNHNS and CDR2 SASEGT. This CDR3 is built from 14 residues. V lost 9 bases to trimming and J lost 3 bases; unmatched junction nucleotides: 11. CDR3 bases: TGTGCCAGTCTAAGGGCACAGGGGTTCTACGAGCAGTACTTC. Amino acids: CASLRAQGFYEQYF.

This rearrangement joins TRBV28 to TRBJ2-1; 7 bases fit TRBD2. The V segment lost 7 bases and the J segment 8 bases; nucleotides outside the gene matches: 11. This CDR3 has 14 residues. Germline CDR1 is MDHEN and CDR2 is SYDVKM. CDR3 region: CASTTPGLRYEQFF. The CDR3 nucleotides are TGTGCCAGCACCACACCGGGACTACGCTATGAGCAGTTCTTC.

This clone was counted a few times. The rearrangement joins TRBV30 to TRBJ1-1; tentatively, D is TRBD1 (6 bases). CDR1 and CDR2 from the germline V gene are GTSNPN and SVGIG (reference sequence). V was trimmed by 0 bases and J by 7 bases, leaving 15 bases between them. The CDR3 totals 14 residues. The chain's CDR3 is CAWSVSWGQGEAFF. The CDR3, as DNA: TGTGCCTGGAGTGTTTCGTGGGGGCAGGGTGAAGCTTTCTTT.

This clone was observed a handful of times. The chain combines TRBV9 with TRBJ2-1; unclear D gene. This CDR3 has 12 residues. The V and J ends lost 0 bases and 10 bases respectively, with 8 bases between them. Per the germline V gene, CDR1 is SGDLS and CDR2 is YYNGEE. CDR3 coding DNA: TGTGCCAGCAGCGTAGGAGAGACAGAGCAGTTCTTC. Protein sequence: CASSVGETEQFF.

V usage is TRBV7-6 and J usage is TRBJ2-5; weak D call: TRBD2 (6 bases). With the DNA end fitting TRBJ2-7 better, the J assignment may be wrong. Germline V gene sequence: CDR1 SGHVS, CDR2 FNYEAQ. The CDR3 consists of 14 residues. For the CDR3, the DNA is TGTGCCAGCAGCTTAGGGGACTCGAACTACGAGCAGTACTTC. Translating it yields CASSLGDSNYEQYF.

The chain links TRBV19 to TRBJ2-6, with 8 bases fitting TRBD2. Germline V gives CDR1 LNHDA, CDR2 SQIVND (reference sequence). The CDR3 runs to 17 residues. V shed 7 bases and J 0 bases; nucleotides not matched to a gene: 8. CDR3: CASNPGGKLSGANVLTF. In nucleotides, the CDR3 is TGTGCCAGTAATCCGGGGGGGAAACTCTCTGGGGCCAACGTCCTGACTTTC.

The chain is built from TRBV27 and TRBJ1-6; weak D call: TRBD1 (6 bases). This CDR3 contains 16 residues. Trimming left V 5 bases short and J 1 base short, with 12 bases between. Germline CDR1 reads MNHEY; CDR2 reads SMNVEV (reference sequence). CDR3 loop: CASSPLQGSYNSPLHF. The CDR3 DNA sequence: TGTGCCAGCAGTCCCCTTCAGGGGTCCTATAATTCACCCCTCCACTTT.

This clone has only a few counts. This rearrangement joins TRBV6-5 to TRBJ1-2, with D possibly being TRBD1 (5 bases). The V end lost 8 bases, the J end lost 3 bases, and 13 bases lay between the germline ends. Germline values: CDR1 MNHEY, CDR2 SVGAGI. The CDR3 covers 13 residues. The CDR3 protein is CASSPGADYGYTF. The CDR3 DNA follows: TGTGCCAGCTCCCCTGGGGCGGACTATGGCTACACCTTC.

The V and J genes are TRBV7-6 and TRBJ2-2; D is uncertain. V lost 0 bases to trimming and J lost 3 bases, with 5 bases between them. Germline-derived CDR1 and CDR2 are SGHVS and FNYEAQ. The CDR3 has 14 residues. DNA of the CDR3: TGTGCCAGCAGCTTAGCGATAGACACCGGGGAGCTGTTTTTT. Encoded protein: CASSLAIDTGELFF.

The V call is TRBV15, the J call TRBJ1-1; D not certain. Germline V gene data show CDR1 as LNHNV and CDR2 as YYDKDF (reference sequence). The V and J ends lost 2 bases and 0 bases respectively, with 4 bases between them. The CDR3 covers 13 residues. In nucleotides, the CDR3 is TGTGCCACCAGCAGACAGGTGAACACTGAAGCTTTCTTT. It codes for CATSRQVNTEAFF.

V usage is TRBV2 and J usage is TRBJ1-6, with 7 bases matching TRBD1. V was clipped by 1 base and J by 7 bases; unmatched bases: 7. Germline-derived CDR1 and CDR2 are SNHLY and FYNNEI. This CDR3 is 16 amino acids long. DNA for the CDR3: TGTGCCAGCAGTGAAGTGGAGACAGGGCTGAATTCACCCCTCCACTTT. It specifies CASSEVETGLNSPLHF.

The rearrangement uses TRBV6-1 and TRBJ2-1, with 10 bases fitting TRBD1. Germline V gives CDR1 MNHNS, CDR2 SASEGT. The CDR3 loop spans 14 amino acids. Trimming cost V 6 bases and J 11 bases; bases outside gene matches: 10. The CDR3 spells CASSGTGVWAKQFF. The CDR3 bases are TGTGCCAGCAGCGGGACAGGGGTTTGGGCCAAGCAGTTCTTC.

The chain recombines TRBV5-6 with TRBJ2-3; 11 bases fit TRBD2. The CDR3 length is 18 residues. Unmatched junction bases numbered 12, after V lost 5 bases and J lost 1 base. Germline V CDR1 and CDR2: SGHDT, YYEEEE. The CDR3 DNA follows: TGTGCCAGCAGTCCGGGGGTAGCGGGAGGGCCGGGCACAGATACGCAGTATTTT. Translating gives CASSPGVAGGPGTDTQYF.

Regarding this clone: One end of the junction does not line up with germline, which may come from a read error. The V gene is TRBV15, the J gene TRBJ1-2; 7 nucleotides match TRBD1. There are 13 residues in the CDR3. CDR1 LNHNV and CDR2 YYDKDF come from the germline V gene (reference sequence). The chain's CDR3 is CATSGDRDYGYTF. The CDR3 DNA reads as TGTGCCACCAGCGGAGACAGGGACTATGGCTACACCTTC.

In DNA form, the CDR3 reads TGTGCCAGCTCTGAGGGCATTTCAAGGTATTTTCAAGAGACCCAGTACTTC. It specifies CASSEGISRYFQETQYF. V is TRBV5-6 and J is TRBJ2-5, with a weak D call TRBD2 (5 bases). V was clipped by 7 bases and J by 2 bases, with 24 bases between them. The CDR3 has 17 residues. The germline V gene has CDR1 SGHDT and CDR2 YYEEEE.

The chain carries TRBV2 and TRBJ1-6; D possibly corresponds to TRBD1 (5 bases). The CDR3 loop spans 14 amino acids. In germline, CDR1 is SNHLY, CDR2 FYNNEI. V was cut by 5 bases and J by 2 bases, with 7 bases left in between. The CDR3 DNA follows: TGTGCCAGCAGTCCAGGGACCTATAATTCACCCCTCCACTTT. The encoded protein is CASSPGTYNSPLHF. The full variable domain, rest sourced from reference TRBV2 and TRBJ1-6, is EPEVTQTPSHQVTQMGQEVILRCVPISNHLYFYWYRQILGQKVEFLVSFYNNEISEKSEIFDDQFSVERPDGSNFTLKIRSTKLEDSAMYFCASSPGTYNSPLHFGNGTRLTVT.

The V and J genes are TRBV5-1 and TRBJ2-1; 9 nucleotides match TRBD1. V was clipped by 4 bases and J by 7 bases; unmatched bases: 6. In germline, CDR1 is SGHRS, CDR2 YFSETQ. This CDR3 comprises 14 residues. CDR3: CASSRDREVNEQFF. For the CDR3, the DNA is TGCGCCAGCAGCCGGGACAGGGAGGTGAATGAGCAGTTCTTC.

The count of this clone is one. V usage is TRBV7-2 and J usage is TRBJ2-7, with D unclear. CDR1 is SGHTA and CDR2 is FQGNSA in the germline V gene. The CDR3 spans 13 residues. Trimming shortened V by 1 base and J by 3 bases, and 7 bases separated the two germline ends. This CDR3 is CASSLVQDYEQYF. In DNA, the CDR3 is TGTGCCAGCAGCTTAGTTCAGGACTACGAGCAGTACTTC.

The V call is TRBV9, the J call TRBJ2-5; TRBD2 is a possible D gene (6 bases). The CDR3 is 17 residues long. The germline CDR1 and CDR2 sequences are SGDLS and YYNGEE. V lost 3 bases and J lost 4, with 22 bases in between. The CDR3 is CASSEGLAELPRETQYF. The DNA of the CDR3 is TGTGCCAGCAGCGAGGGGTTAGCGGAGCTTCCTAGAGAGACCCAGTACTTC.

This chain's CDR3 is CASSKEYRNTEAFF. The DNA for the CDR3 is TGTGCCAGTAGTAAAGAGTACAGGAACACTGAAGCTTTCTTT. The chain carries TRBV19 and TRBJ1-1, with unresolved D. CDR1 and CDR2 from the germline V gene are LNHDA and SQIVND (reference sequence). The length of the CDR3 is 14 residues. Between the trimmed V and J ends, which lost 4 bases and 1 base, there was a span of 10 bases.

The chain carries TRBV7-9 and TRBJ2-6; D not resolved. This CDR3 spans 14 amino acids. Per the germline V gene, CDR1 is SEHNR and CDR2 is FQNEAQ (reference sequence). V was cut by 7 bases and J by 2 bases, with 9 bases left in between. The CDR3 is CASTGETGANVLTF. DNA for the CDR3: TGTGCCAGCACCGGTGAAACTGGGGCCAACGTCCTGACTTTC.

J is TRBJ2-7 and V is TRBV19, with 7 bases lining up with TRBD1. The CDR3 contains 12 residues. The trim removed 6 bases at V and 6 bases at J, leaving 5 bases unmatched. Germline V gives CDR1 LNHDA, CDR2 SQIVND (reference sequence). The CDR3 DNA reads as TGTGCCAGTAGCGAGGGACAGTGCGAGCAGTACTTC. It specifies CASSEGQCEQYF. Complete variable domain (other parts from reference TRBV19 and TRBJ2-7): DGGITQSPKYLFRKEGQNVTLSCEQNLNHDAMYWYRQDPGQGLRLIYYSQIVNDFQKGDIAEGYSVSREKKESFPLTVTSAQKNPTAFYLCASSEGQCEQYFGPGTRLTVT.

This clone appeared a few times. The rearrangement uses TRBV6-6 and TRBJ2-7; tentative D call: TRBD1 (5 bases). CDR3 size: 13 residues. Trimming took off 6 bases at V and 0 bases at J, with 9 bases between the two ends. From germline, CDR1 is MNHNY and CDR2 SVGAGI (reference sequence). DNA of the CDR3: TGTGCCAGCAGGAAACAGGACTCCTACGAGCAGTACTTC. Translation: CASRKQDSYEQYF.